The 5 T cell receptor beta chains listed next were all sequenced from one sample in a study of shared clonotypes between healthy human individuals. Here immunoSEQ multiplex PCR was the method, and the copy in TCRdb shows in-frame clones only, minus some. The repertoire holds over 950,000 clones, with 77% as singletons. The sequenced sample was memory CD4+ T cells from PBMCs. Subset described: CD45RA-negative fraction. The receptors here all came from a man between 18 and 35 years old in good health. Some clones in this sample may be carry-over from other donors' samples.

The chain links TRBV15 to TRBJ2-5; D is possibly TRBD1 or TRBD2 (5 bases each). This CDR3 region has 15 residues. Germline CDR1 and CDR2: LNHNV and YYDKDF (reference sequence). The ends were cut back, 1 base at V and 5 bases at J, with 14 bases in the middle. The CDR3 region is CATSRGVGQRETQYF. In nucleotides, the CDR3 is TGTGCCACCAGCAGAGGAGTGGGGCAGCGGGAGACCCAGTACTTC.

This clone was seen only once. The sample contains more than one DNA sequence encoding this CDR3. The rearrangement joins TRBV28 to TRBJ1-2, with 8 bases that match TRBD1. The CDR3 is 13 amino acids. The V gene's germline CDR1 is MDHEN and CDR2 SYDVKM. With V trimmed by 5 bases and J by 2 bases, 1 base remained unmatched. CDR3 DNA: TGTGCCAGCAGTCGGACAGGGAACTATGGCTACACCTTC. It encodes CASSRTGNYGYTF.

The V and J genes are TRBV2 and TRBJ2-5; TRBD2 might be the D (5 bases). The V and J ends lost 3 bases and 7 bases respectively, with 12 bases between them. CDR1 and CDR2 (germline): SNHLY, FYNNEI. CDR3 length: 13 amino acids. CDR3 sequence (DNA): TGTGCCAGCAGTGAGGGCCCCCGGGGGACCCAGTACTTC. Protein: CASSEGPRGTQYF.

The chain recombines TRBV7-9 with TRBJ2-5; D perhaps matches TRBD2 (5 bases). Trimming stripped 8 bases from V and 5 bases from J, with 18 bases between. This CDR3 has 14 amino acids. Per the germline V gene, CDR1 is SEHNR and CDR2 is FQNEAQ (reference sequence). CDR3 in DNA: TGTGCCAGCCATCGGTTGGGAGAAGGGGAGACCCAGTACTTC. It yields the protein CASHRLGEGETQYF.

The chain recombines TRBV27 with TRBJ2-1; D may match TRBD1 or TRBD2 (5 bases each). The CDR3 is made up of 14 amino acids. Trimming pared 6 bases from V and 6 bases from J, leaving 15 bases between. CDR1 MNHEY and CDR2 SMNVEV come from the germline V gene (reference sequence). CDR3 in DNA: TGTGCCAGCAGCTGGGACCCCTGGACCAATGAGCAGTTCTTC. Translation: CASSWDPWTNEQFF.